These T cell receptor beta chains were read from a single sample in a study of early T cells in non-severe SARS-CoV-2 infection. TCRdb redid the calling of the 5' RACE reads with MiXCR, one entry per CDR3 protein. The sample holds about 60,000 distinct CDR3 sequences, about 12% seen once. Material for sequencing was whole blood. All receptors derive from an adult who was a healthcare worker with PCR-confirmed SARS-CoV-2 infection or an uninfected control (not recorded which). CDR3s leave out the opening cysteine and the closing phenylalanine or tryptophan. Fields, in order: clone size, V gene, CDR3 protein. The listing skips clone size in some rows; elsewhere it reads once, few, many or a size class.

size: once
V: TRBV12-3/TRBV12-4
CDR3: ASKFSSGRGRNEQF

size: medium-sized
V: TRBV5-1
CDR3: ASSFTTGGESPLH

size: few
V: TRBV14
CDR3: ASSHATYEQY

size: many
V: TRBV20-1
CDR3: SASGGATSTDTQY

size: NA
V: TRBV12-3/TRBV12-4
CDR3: AGLRGNTGELF

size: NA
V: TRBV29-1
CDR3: SVGTSGHNEQF

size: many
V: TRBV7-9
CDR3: ASSLVQGTKNIQY

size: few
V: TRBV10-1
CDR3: ASNVEF

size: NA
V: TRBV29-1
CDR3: SGTRAQETQY

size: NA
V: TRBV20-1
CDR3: SATGTRWESSYNEQF

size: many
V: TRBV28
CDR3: ASSFGTGSSWPGANVLT

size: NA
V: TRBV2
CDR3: ASRETTANTGELF

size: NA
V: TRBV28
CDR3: ASRGLERSYEQY

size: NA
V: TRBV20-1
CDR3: SASLSAGWVNTEAF

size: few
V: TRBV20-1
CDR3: SARGPGANEQF

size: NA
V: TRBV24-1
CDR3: ATSEFLVSGRSTDTQY

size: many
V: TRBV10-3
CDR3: AISDPGGRNTGELF

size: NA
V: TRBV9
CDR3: ASSVGGGWTDTQY

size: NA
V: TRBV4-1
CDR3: ASSSAWQNQETQY

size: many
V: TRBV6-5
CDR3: ASRPLRTAYNSPLH

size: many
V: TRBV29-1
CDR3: SVRVTGETQY

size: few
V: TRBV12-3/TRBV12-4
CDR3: ASLQVATEAF